Listed below are T cell receptor beta chains from one sample, sequenced in a study of T cell responses to AZD1222 COVID-19 vaccine. Here immunoSEQ multiplex PCR was the method, and the copy in TCRdb shows in-frame clones only, minus some. Here the sample spans about 120,000 clones, 90% being singletons. The sequencing here drew on peripheral blood, taken 28 days after the second dose of the MenACWY control vaccine. The receptors come from an adult who received the MenACWY meningococcal vaccine as a control. Each CDR3 is given with its conserved first and last residue. A D gene is named only where the DNA matches it firmly. A row's size may be missing; if present it is once, few, many or a size class.

>.|TRBJ2-5|TRBV30|TRBD1
TGTGCCTGGAAGCCGGGACAGGGGTATCAAGAGACCCAGTACTTC
CAWKPGQGYQETQYF
>few|TRBJ2-5|TRBV6-5|.
TGTGCCAGCAGTTACTCCCTACAGCCCCAAGAGACCCAGTACTTC
CASSYSLQPQETQYF
>.|TRBJ2-3|TRBV6-5|TRBD2
TGTGCCAGCAGCCGGGGACTAGCGGGGGGGGCTTCGCAGTATTTT
CASSRGLAGGASQYF
>.|TRBJ1-3|TRBV25-1|.
TGTGCCAGCACACGGGGGGCTGGAAACACCATATATTTT
CASTRGAGNTIYF
>.|TRBJ2-3|TRBV6-5|.
TGTGCCAGCACATTCAGACAGAACACAGATACGCAGTATTTT
CASTFRQNTDTQYF
>.|TRBJ1-5|TRBV7-8|.
TGTGCCAGCAGCTTAAGGGGGGGCTGGAGCAATCAGCCCCAGCATTTT
CASSLRGGWSNQPQHF
>few|TRBJ1-3|TRBV19|.
TGTGCCAGTAGATTCGGATTCTCTGGAAACACCATATATTTT
CASRFGFSGNTIYF
>.|TRBJ1-4|TRBV19|TRBD1
TGTGCCAGTAGCCTGACAGGGAATGATGAAAAACTGTTTTTT
CASSLTGNDEKLFF
>.|TRBJ1-5|TRBV11-3|TRBD1
TGTGCCAGCAGCGCGAGGCGGGACAGGGAAGTGCAGCCCCAGCATTTT
CASSARRDREVQPQHF
>.|TRBJ2-5|TRBV24-1|TRBD2
TGTGCCACCAGTTTTGTAGCGGGAGGTTTTGAGACCCAGTACTTC
CATSFVAGGFETQYF
>.|TRBJ2-1|TRBV5-1|.
TGCGCCAGCAGCCCGGGGGTGAGGGGTTACAATGAGCAGTTCTTC
CASSPGVRGYNEQFF
>.|TRBJ2-7|TRBV11-3|TRBD2
TGTGCCAGCAGCTTAGGCCTAGCGGGAGTTCACGAGCAGTACTTC
CASSLGLAGVHEQYF
>.|TRBJ1-5|TRBV7-9|.
TGTGCCAGCAGCTTAGCGTCTGGGGGCAATCAGCCCCAGCATTTT
CASSLASGGNQPQHF
>.|TRBJ1-1|TRBV27|TRBD1
TGTGCCAGCAGTCGGGGACAGTGGGACACTGAAGCTTTCTTT
CASSRGQWDTEAFF
>.|TRBJ2-2|TRBV9|TRBD2
TGTGCCAGCAGCGTACTAGCGGGAGGGCCCGTCGGGGAGCTGTTTTTT
CASSVLAGGPVGELFF
>.|TRBJ1-3|TRBV19|.
TGTGCCAGCAACCGGGGACTAAGCTCTGGAAACACCATATATTTT
CASNRGLSSGNTIYF
>.|TRBJ1-1|TRBV27|.
TGTGCCAGCAAAATGGGGGTCAACACTGAAGCTTTCTTT
CASKMGVNTEAFF
>.|TRBJ2-7|TRBV28|TRBD2
TGTGCCAGCAGTTCACCACTAGCGGGAGTTCGTAACGAGCAGTACTTC
CASSSPLAGVRNEQYF
>.|TRBJ2-3|TRBV7-3|.
TGTGCCAGCAGCTTAATGCACACCAAGCGCGGGAACCCGCAGTATTTT
CASSLMHTKRGNPQYF
>.|TRBJ1-2|TRBV7-9|.
TGTGCCAGCAGCTTAGGTACCCCGACCCATGGCTACACCTTC
CASSLGTPTHGYTF
>.|TRBJ2-5|TRBV4-1|TRBD1
TGCGCCAGCAGCTCCCAACAGGGGGACCAAGAGACCCAGTACTTC
CASSSQQGDQETQYF
>.|TRBJ2-3|TRBV28|TRBD1
TGTGCCAGCAGCCCCACAGGGGAGAGCACAGATACGCAGTATTTT
CASSPTGESTDTQYF
>.|TRBJ1-6|TRBV3-1/TRBV3-2|TRBD1
TGTGCCAGCAGGTTTCAGGACAGGGAGAATTCACCCCTCCACTTT
CASRFQDRENSPLHF
>.|TRBJ2-7|TRBV7-2|TRBD2
TGTGCCAGCAGCCAGGGACTAGCGGGCTACGAGCAGTACTTC
CASSQGLAGYEQYF
>.|TRBJ2-5|TRBV7-9|TRBD2
TGTGCCAGCAGCTTAGCTAGCGGGAGGAGACAGACCCAGTACTTC
CASSLASGRRQTQYF
>.|TRBJ2-3|TRBV29-1|.
TGCAGCGTTGAGACTAACACAGATACGCAGTATTTT
CSVETNTDTQYF
>.|TRBJ2-1|TRBV2|.
TGTGCCAGCAGTGAATTGAGAGGGGCCTCAAGCTCCTACAATGAGCAGTTCTTC
CASSELRGASSSYNEQFF
>.|TRBJ1-6|TRBV27|.
TGTGCCAGCAGTTGGGGAATAGGTCCCAATTCACCCCTCCACTTT
CASSWGIGPNSPLHF
>once|TRBJ1-4|TRBV5-1|.
TGCGCCAGCAGCTTGGGTCGACAACTGTTTTTT
CASSLGRQLFF
>once|TRBJ2-3|TRBV6-2/TRBV6-3|.
TGTGCCAGCAGTTATCGACTACCCGCAGATACGCAGTATTTT
CASSYRLPADTQYF
>.|TRBJ1-5|TRBV2|TRBD1
TGTGCCAGCAGTGAGGATCAGGGGGCTGCCCAGCCCCAGCATTTT
CASSEDQGAAQPQHF
>.|TRBJ2-2|TRBV7-9|.
TGTGCCAGCAGCTTAGTCTCGCGGGGGAACACCGGGGAGCTGTTTTTT
CASSLVSRGNTGELFF
>.|TRBJ1-1|TRBV3-1/TRBV3-2|.
TGTGCCAGCAGCCGAGAACGGAACACTGAAGCTTTCTTT
CASSRERNTEAFF
>.|TRBJ2-5|TRBV2|.
TGTGCCAGCAGTGAGTCCGAGGGGACAACTAGGCCGGAGACCCAGTACTTC
CASSESEGTTRPETQYF
>.|TRBJ2-3|TRBV15|.
TGTGCCACCAGCAGAGGGTACACAGATACGCAGTATTTT
CATSRGYTDTQYF
>.|TRBJ1-1|TRBV27|.
TGTGCCAGCAGTCCCTCCCAGGGCCGGGTAATGAGCACTGAAGCTTTCTTT
CASSPSQGRVMSTEAFF
>.|TRBJ2-1|TRBV7-6|.
TGTGCCAGCAGCTTAGAGGTGGGAGGTCCCCTATACAATGAGCAGTTCTTC
CASSLEVGGPLYNEQFF
>.|TRBJ1-1|TRBV5-1|TRBD1
TGCGCCAGCAGCTTGGCCGGAATAGGACAGGCACGAGACAAAGCTTTCTTT
CASSLAGIGQARDKAFF
>.|TRBJ2-1|TRBV10-3|.
TGTGCCATCAGTGAGTCGGGGCTGGGGAATGAGCAGTTCTTC
CAISESGLGNEQFF
>.|TRBJ1-4|TRBV6-1|TRBD1
TGTGCCAGCAGAGAACGGAGGGGGACAGGGGTCGAAAAACTGTTTTTT
CASRERRGTGVEKLFF
>.|TRBJ1-2|TRBV28|.
TGTGCCAGCAGTTTTGGACTCCAGTTAGCTAACTATGGCTACACCTTC
CASSFGLQLANYGYTF
>.|TRBJ2-5|TRBV11-2|.
TGTGCCAGCAGCTTGTATGGGGTCCAAGAGACCCAGTACTTC
CASSLYGVQETQYF
>.|TRBJ2-5|TRBV3-1/TRBV3-2|TRBD1
TGTGCCAGCAGCCAACCGGACAGGGGGAAGATTGGAGAGACCCAGTACTTC
CASSQPDRGKIGETQYF
>.|TRBJ2-1|TRBV29-1|TRBD2
TGCAGCGTTGTGGGACTAGCGGAGAATGAGCAGTTCTTC
CSVVGLAENEQFF
>.|TRBJ1-1|TRBV18|TRBD1
TGTGCCAGCTCACGCCCGGACAGGGCCAAAAACACTGAAGCTTTCTTT
CASSRPDRAKNTEAFF
>.|TRBJ2-3|TRBV7-9|.
TGTGCCAGCAGCCCGGGGACTCGTACCACAGATACGCAGTATTTT
CASSPGTRTTDTQYF
>.|TRBJ2-3|TRBV12-3/TRBV12-4|.
TGTGCCAGCCGATTCTCAGATACGCAGTATTTT
CASRFSDTQYF